This T cell receptor (beta chain) originates from a study of blood T cells in healthy people across ages. Study-level background: About one barcoded beta molecule per two T cells came from capture by template switching.

Each donor was a healthy Caucasian individual from Russia, aged about 6 to 95. Each individual donor underwent a draw of approximately 9.8 milliliters of peripheral blood. Per-sample yields of isolated PBMCs were at least 6 million. Combining a sample-barcoded 5' primer with a J-beta primer mix, a second PCR ran for roughly 7 to 11 cycles. TCRdb ran MiXCR on the 5' RACE reads and lists one entry per CDR3 protein. This table holds 1.8 million or so distinct CDR3 sequences, 39% found once. Trimming removed 5 bases at V and 0 bases at J, with 21 bases between. Germline V gene data show CDR1 as MNHEY and CDR2 as SMNVEV (reference sequence). The CDR3 is 18 residues long.

Sequencing used blood. J is TRBJ2-3 and V is TRBV27; perhaps D is TRBD1 or TRBD2 (6 bases each). The receptor was isolated from a human donor in good health. The CDR3 region is CASSPTSGGDSSTDTQYF. The CDR3, as DNA: TGTGCCAGCAGTCCGACTAGTGGGGGCGACTCGAGCACAGATACGCAGTATTTT.